This record covers a single T cell receptor (beta chain). Antigen specificity is unknown. The data stem from a study of blood T cells in healthy people across ages. The donors, all healthy, were Caucasians living in Russia, aged about 6 to 95. CDR3 length equals 14 residues. The junction had 7 bases not matched to a gene; V was cut back by 7 bases and J by 4 bases. Study results and limitations: Fewer expanded clones and more diversity marked long-lived versus aged donors. Higher naive T cell percentage went strongly together with higher TCR beta diversity.

Alongside a J-beta primer mix, a sample-barcoded 5' primer served in a second PCR lasting 7 to 11 cycles. A single record per CDR3 protein comes from TCRdb applying MiXCR to the 5' RACE reads. Seen here are roughly 730,000 distinct CDR3 sequences, more than 50% observed once, and the top ten hold approximately 24%. The rearrangement joins TRBV12-3 or TRBV12-4 to TRBJ2-7, with TRBD2 matching over 10 bases. Sequenced sample: blood. The clonotype comes from a man between 40 and 49 years old in good health. The CDR3: CASNLAGVQYEQYF. The CDR3, as DNA: TGTGCCAGCAATCTAGCGGGAGTACAGTACGAGCAGTACTTC.